This T cell receptor (beta chain) was captured by sequencing in a study of OX40 agonist ivuxolimab in advanced cancers. Notes on the research overall: Ivuxolimab, which targeted the costimulatory receptor OX40 (CD134), was an agonistic, fully human IgG2 monoclonal antibody. Intravenous ivuxolimab was administered to patients every 2 weeks at six dose levels: 0.01, 0.1, 0.3, 1.5, 3 and 10 mg/kg. Among the approximately 50 dose-escalation patients, around 20 had hepatocellular carcinoma, 15 or so melanoma, 9 renal cell carcinoma and 9 head and neck cancer. A male proportion of approximately 83% and a mean age of about 60 years, ranging from roughly 20 to 80, were recorded for the dose-escalation cohort. Partial responses occurred in three dose-escalation patients: two with cutaneous melanoma and one with hepatocellular carcinoma. The monotherapy dose-escalation portion (N of about 50 patients) of the phase I ivuxolimab trial is reported in the paper. The point of sequencing TCRbeta in the periphery was to test whether ivuxolimab changed TCR sequence diversity and drove clonal T-cell expansion. Patients were allowed to have had prior anti-PD-1, anti-PD-L1 or anti-CTLA-4 therapy, and 40% to 45% of the dose-escalation patients had previously received checkpoint inhibitors.

The germline V gene encodes CDR1 MNHNS and CDR2 SASEGT. Trimming costs V 4 bases and J 8 bases, and their ends lie 18 bases apart. There are 15 amino acids in the CDR3, from cysteine to phenylalanine inclusive. The entry retains the CDR3 DNA only, 45 bases that are in frame from base 1. The investigation overall reported the following: Low levels of normalized T-cell clonal expansion were also seen in some nonresponding patients. In partial responders in the 0.1-3.0 mg/kg groups, normalized peripheral clonal expansion was found to be among the lowest, especially among CD8+ T cells. Antigen specificity was not determined for the clonally expanded peripheral T cells. After ivuxolimab, expanded clones were on average more numerous among CD8+ T cells than among CD4+ T cells. At doses from 0.1 to 3.0 mg/kg, clonal expansion was seen in both CD4+ and CD8+ blood T cells between baseline and week 6.

In regard to this clone: The antigen it recognizes is unknown. The input lacks base qualities; no much larger clone sits a single base away.

Patients with a history of autoimmune disease or receiving systemic immunosuppression were excluded from the trial. Peripheral blood for TCR sequencing was drawn from every dose cohort at baseline, at cycle 4 day 1 and at cycle 7 day 1. The samples were drawn from a first-in-human, open-label, multicenter phase I dose-escalation trial of ivuxolimab. Adults with locally advanced or metastatic melanoma, renal cell, hepatocellular, or head and neck squamous cell carcinoma were enrolled in the trial. Before TCR sequencing, CD4+ T cells and CD8+ T cells were sorted from peripheral blood as separate populations. To sequence the TCRbeta CDR3 region, genomic DNA was isolated from the sorted cells. TCRbeta CDR3 regions were sequenced using the immunoSEQ Assay. TCRdb mirrors the immuneACCESS table, restricted to in-frame sequences. Some clones are absent from its copies; in checked studies, under half trace to an unresolved V gene, and the reason for the others is unknown. Across this sample there are tens of thousands of clones, with 86% seen only once. The ten largest make up 25% to 30% of the sample.

Sample: CD4+ or CD8+ T cells sorted from blood, taken in a trial of the OX40 agonist ivuxolimab. This sequence originates from an adult with an advanced solid tumor such as melanoma, head and neck, liver or kidney cancer. The rearranged chain carries TRBV6-1 and TRBJ2-4; the D region possibly corresponds to TRBD1 (5 bases align). The CDR3 here reads CASSGYSGSGYIQYF. The bases are TGTGCCAGCAGTGGATACTCTGGATCAGGGTACATTCAGTACTTC.